Below are 32 T cell receptor beta chains sequenced from a single sample in a study of blood T cell repertoires in COVID-19. Some clones are missing from TCRdb's copy, which holds only in-frame ones; the method was immunoSEQ multiplex PCR. The table lists around 130,000 clones, 82% of them singletons. Sequenced input: peripheral blood. Every receptor here comes from a human donor in a cohort sampled during active COVID-19.

The genes are TRBV6-1 and TRBJ2-3, with D possibly being TRBD2 (6 bases). From germline, CDR1 is MNHNS and CDR2 SASEGT. V was shortened by 3 bases and J by 4 bases, with 11 bases between the two germline ends. CDR3 length: 14 residues. The CDR3 DNA reads TGTGCCAGCAGTGATTGGAGGGGTCCAGATACGCAGTATTTT. Its translation is CASSDWRGPDTQYF.

The chain is built from TRBV18 and TRBJ1-6; perhaps TRBD1 as D (5 bases). Germline V lookup: CDR1 KGHSH, CDR2 LQKENI. The CDR3 is made up of 14 amino acids. Trimming left V 0 bases short and J 5 bases short, with 5 bases between. Written as DNA, the CDR3 is TGTGCCAGCTCACCACCAGGGGATAATTCACCCCTCCACTTT. Translating gives CASSPPGDNSPLHF.

This clone appeared a single time. This sequence joins TRBV28 and TRBJ2-7; TRBD1 matches 8 bases. The V segment lost 6 bases and the J segment 0 bases; nucleotides outside the gene matches: 10. This CDR3 is built from 16 residues. Germline lookup yields CDR1 MDHEN and CDR2 SYDVKM. In nucleotides, the CDR3 is TGTGCCAGCAGCTCCGCAGGGGGCTACAGCTCCTACGAGCAGTACTTC. Its protein product is CASSSAGGYSSYEQYF.

The CDR3, as DNA: TGTGCCAGCACCATGACTTGGACCCAGTACTTC. Translated: CASTMTWTQYF. The V call is TRBV7-9, the J call TRBJ2-5; no clear D. Germline V gene sequence: CDR1 SEHNR, CDR2 FQNEAQ (reference sequence). Trimming pared 7 bases from V and 7 bases from J, leaving 10 bases between. This CDR3 has 11 amino acids.

For the CDR3, the DNA is TGTGCCAGCGCTACCTGGGAGCGGGTTGCAGATACGCAGTATTTT. It translates to CASATWERVADTQYF. This chain uses TRBV6-5 with TRBJ2-3, with D possibly matching TRBD2 (6 bases). V lost 8 bases and J lost 4, with 19 bases in between. The germline CDR1 and CDR2 sequences are MNHEY and SVGAGI. The CDR3 runs to 15 residues.

The rearrangement uses TRBV3-1 (or the pseudogene TRBV3-2) and TRBJ1-3; 10 bases map to TRBD1. Trimming removed 4 bases from V and 1 base from J; junction bases left unmatched: 13. Germline assignment: CDR1 LGHDT and CDR2 YNNKEL (reference sequence). The CDR3 sequence is 19 residues long. Here the CDR3 reads CASSLHHLRDRGSGNTIYF. CDR3 DNA: TGTGCCAGCAGCCTCCACCATCTTCGGGACAGGGGTTCTGGAAACACCATATATTTT.

The chain is built from TRBV27 and TRBJ2-1, with a tentative D call TRBD2 (6 bases). Germline lookup yields CDR1 MNHEY and CDR2 SMNVEV (reference sequence). The CDR3 is 16 amino acids. With 5 bases removed from V and 6 bases from J, the gap between germline ends came to 20 bases. The CDR3 loop reads CASSASGTPRLNEQFF. Here the CDR3 DNA reads TGTGCCAGCAGTGCGTCCGGGACTCCAAGGCTCAATGAGCAGTTCTTC.

CDR3 region: CASSLSSQGNSPLHF. In nucleotides, the CDR3 is TGTGCCAGCAGCCTGAGCTCACAGGGAAATTCACCCCTCCACTTT. This chain joins TRBV6-5 and TRBJ1-6, with D tentatively TRBD1 (6 bases). The length of the CDR3 is 15 residues. V lost 6 bases and J 7 bases, leaving 16 bases between the germline ends. Per the germline V gene, CDR1 is MNHEY and CDR2 is SVGAGI.

J is TRBJ1-1 and V is TRBV10-3, with D hard to call. V was trimmed by 0 bases and J by 1 base, leaving 9 bases between them. Per germline, CDR1 ENHRY and CDR2 SYGVKD. This CDR3 is built from 15 residues. The CDR3: CAISESENRNTEAFF. In DNA form, the CDR3 reads TGTGCCATCAGTGAGTCAGAGAACAGGAACACTGAAGCTTTCTTT.

This clone appeared a single time. The rearrangement links TRBV12-3 or TRBV12-4 to TRBJ1-3; 7 bases agree with TRBD1. J was trimmed by 4 bases and V by 8 bases; bases with no gene match: 2. The CDR3 is 12 amino acids. The CDR3 region is CASQGGGNTIYF. The CDR3 DNA follows: TGTGCCAGCCAGGGGGGAGGAAACACCATATATTTT.

This chain connects TRBV10-3 to TRBJ2-5; 12 nucleotides match TRBD2. The CDR3 length is 14 residues. Per the germline V gene, CDR1 is ENHRY and CDR2 is SYGVKD. J gave up 5 bases and V 5 bases, and 3 bases lay outside the gene matches. The CDR3 DNA reads TGTGCCATCAGTTCTAGCGGGGGGGCGGAGACCCAGTACTTC. Protein sequence: CAISSSGGAETQYF.

The chain employs TRBV5-6 and TRBJ2-7, with TRBD2 matching over 9 bases. CDR3 size: 16 residues. Unmatched junction bases numbered 9, after V lost 3 bases and J lost 2 bases. Germline lookup yields CDR1 SGHDT and CDR2 YYEEEE. The CDR3 loop reads CASSWRLAAPPYEQYF. In DNA form, the CDR3 reads TGTGCCAGCAGCTGGAGACTAGCGGCCCCACCCTACGAGCAGTACTTC.

The rearrangement uses TRBV18 and TRBJ1-6, with a weak D call TRBD1 (6 bases). V gave up 3 bases and J gave up 10 bases, with 19 bases separating them. CDR1 and CDR2 from the germline V gene are KGHSH and LQKENI. This CDR3 is built from 16 residues. CDR3: CASSPALTGSNSPLHF. CDR3 coding DNA: TGTGCCAGCTCACCTGCACTTACAGGGTCAAACTCACCCCTCCACTTT.

The genes are TRBV5-1 and TRBJ1-1; the D is unclear. This CDR3 has 15 amino acids. The ends were cut back, 3 bases at V and 0 bases at J, with 12 bases in the middle. In germline, CDR1 is SGHRS, CDR2 YFSETQ. The DNA for the CDR3 is TGCGCCAGCAGCTGGGGAGCGGGTATGAACACTGAAGCTTTCTTT. Protein product: CASSWGAGMNTEAFF.

The chain uses TRBV18 and TRBJ2-7, with 8 bases identical to TRBD1. Looked up from germline, CDR1 is KGHSH and CDR2 is LQKENI. The CDR3 has 13 amino acids. The ends lost 6 bases at V and 3 bases at J; junction bases unmatched: 4. The CDR3 loop is CASSTGAHYEQYF. The CDR3 DNA reads as TGTGCCAGCTCGACAGGGGCCCACTACGAGCAGTACTTC. The whole variable domain, remainder taken from reference TRBV18 and TRBJ2-7, is NAGVMQNPRHLVRRRGQEARLRCSPMKGHSHVYWYRQLPEEGLKFMVYLQKENIIDESGMPKERFSAEFPKEGPSILRIQQVVRGDSAAYFCASSTGAHYEQYFGPGTRLTVT.

The chain carries TRBV9 and TRBJ1-3; D unresolved. Trimming cost V 0 bases and J 4 bases, with 11 bases left between them. There are 15 residues in the CDR3. The V gene's germline CDR1 is SGDLS and CDR2 YYNGEE. CDR3 nucleotide sequence: TGTGCCAGCAGCGTAGGTTTGGACTTAGGAAACACCATATATTTT. Translation gives CASSVGLDLGNTIYF.

The chain couples TRBV29-1 to TRBJ1-1; TRBD1 matches at 12 bases. CDR1 SQVTM and CDR2 ANQGSEA come from the germline V gene. The V gene end was trimmed by 8 bases and the J gene end by 0 bases; junction bases not matched to a gene: 4. The length of the CDR3 is 14 residues. CDR3 bases: TGCAGCACCGGGACAGGGGGCATGAACACTGAAGCTTTCTTT. It encodes CSTGTGGMNTEAFF.

The CDR3 sequence: CASSYSGQGAYEQYF. The CDR3 DNA sequence: TGTGCCAGCAGTTACTCCGGACAGGGGGCTTACGAGCAGTACTTC. This rearrangement joins TRBV6-5 to TRBJ2-7; 11 positions agree with TRBD1. The CDR3 has 15 residues. Trimming took 0 bases from V and 4 from J; bases not matched to a gene: 2. Germline V CDR1 and CDR2: MNHEY, SVGAGI.

The chain has TRBV5-1 and TRBJ2-1; TRBD1 might be the D (6 bases). CDR1 is SGHRS and CDR2 is YFSETQ in the germline V gene. The CDR3 has 14 amino acids. The V gene lost 4 bases and the J gene lost 6 bases, with 14 bases spanning the gap. The CDR3 DNA reads TGCGCCAGCAGCCCGCTGGCCAGGGGCAATGAGCAGTTCTTC. It translates to CASSPLARGNEQFF.

The V and J genes are TRBV7-2 and TRBJ2-5, with TRBD1 matching over 7 bases. The ends lost 4 bases at V and 4 bases at J; junction bases unmatched: 18. Germline V gene data show CDR1 as SGHTA and CDR2 as FQGNSA. The CDR3 consists of 18 residues. CDR3 DNA: TGTGCCAGCAGCTCGAGACAGGGAAGCATCACAGCCCCAGAGACCCAGTACTTC. Translation gives CASSSRQGSITAPETQYF.

The rearrangement joins TRBV6-5 to TRBJ2-5; D is ambiguous. Trimming took off 2 bases at V and 5 bases at J, with 3 bases between the two ends. The CDR3 length is 11 residues. Germline CDR1 and CDR2: MNHEY and SVGAGI. The CDR3 bases are TGTGCCAGCAGTTACGGCGAGACCCAGTACTTC. Residues: CASSYGETQYF.

J is TRBJ1-5 and V is TRBV15; D possibly corresponds to TRBD1 (6 bases). Germline V gene data show CDR1 as LNHNV and CDR2 as YYDKDF (reference sequence). The CDR3 runs 16 residues. V lost 3 bases and J 0 bases, leaving 12 bases between the germline ends. Here the CDR3 reads CATSRDSTYSNQPQHF. CDR3 coding DNA: TGTGCCACCAGCAGGGACAGCACTTATAGCAATCAGCCCCAGCATTTT.

This rearrangement joins TRBV28 to TRBJ2-5; TRBD1 aligns across 7 bases. CDR1 and CDR2 from the germline V gene are MDHEN and SYDVKM. The CDR3 spans 14 residues. V shed 4 bases, J shed 5 bases, and the junction held 7 bases outside the gene matches. The CDR3 sequence is CASSSWTGEETQYF. In DNA, the CDR3 is TGTGCCAGCAGTTCCTGGACAGGAGAGGAGACCCAGTACTTC.

Details on this clone: The sample contains more than one DNA sequence encoding this CDR3. J is TRBJ1-2 and V is TRBV7-9; D might be TRBD1 (5 bases). The CDR3 has 14 amino acids. Trimming stripped 1 base from V and 5 bases from J, with 11 bases between. Germline CDR1 reads SEHNR; CDR2 reads FQNEAQ (reference sequence). As DNA, the CDR3 is TGTGCCAGCAGCTTAGACGGGGGAGGGTATGGCTACACCTTC. This translates into CASSLDGGGYGYTF.

V gene TRBV5-4 combines with J gene TRBJ2-7; 11 nucleotides agree with TRBD2. V was clipped by 4 bases and J by 2 bases; unmatched bases: 8. The CDR3 has 16 residues. Germline CDR1 is SGHNT and CDR2 is YYREEE (reference sequence). CDR3 amino acids: CASSPSLAGAPYEQYF. The CDR3 DNA reads as TGTGCCAGCAGCCCCTCACTAGCGGGGGCGCCCTACGAGCAGTACTTC.

The CDR3 DNA reads TGTGCCAGCAGTTCCCGGACTAGCGGGGGGCCTGCGCAGTACTTC. Its protein is CASSSRTSGGPAQYF. The chain employs TRBV6-5 and TRBJ2-7, with 14 bases matching TRBD2. Germline lookup yields CDR1 MNHEY and CDR2 SVGAGI. The CDR3 spans 15 residues. V dropped 4 bases and J dropped 9; count of bases not matched to a gene: 8.

The V and J genes are TRBV5-5 and TRBJ1-3; no clear D. This CDR3 contains 16 residues. V shed 4 bases and J shed 1 base, with 15 bases lying between them. Germline assignment: CDR1 SGHKS and CDR2 YYEKEE (reference sequence). CDR3 sequence: CASSEVPGFSGNTIYF. DNA for the CDR3: TGTGCCAGCAGCGAAGTCCCAGGCTTTTCTGGAAACACCATATATTTT. Filled out from reference TRBV5-5 and TRBJ1-3, the complete variable domain reads DAGVTQSPTHLIKTRGQQVTLRCSPISGHKSVSWYQQVLGQGPQFIFQYYEKEERGRGNFPDRFSARQFPNYSSELNVNALLLGDSALYLCASSEVPGFSGNTIYFGEGSWLTVV.

The rearrangement uses TRBV3-1 (or the pseudogene TRBV3-2) and TRBJ1-4, with D possibly TRBD1 on 5 matching bases. The germline V and J ends were trimmed by 0 bases and 3 bases, with 11 bases remaining between them. The CDR3 runs to 16 residues. Germline CDR1 LGHDT, CDR2 YNNKEL (reference sequence). The CDR3 here is CASSQEIGGANEKLFF. The DNA of the CDR3 is TGTGCCAGCAGCCAAGAGATAGGAGGGGCTAATGAAAAACTGTTTTTT.

The chain recombines TRBV6-5 with TRBJ2-7; tentatively, D is TRBD1 (6 bases). The V gene lost 2 bases and the J gene lost 4 bases, with 12 bases spanning the gap. CDR3 length: 14 amino acids. Germline CDR1 MNHEY, CDR2 SVGAGI. The CDR3 DNA is TGTGCCAGCAGTTACACCGGACAGATATACGAGCAGTACTTC. Translating it yields CASSYTGQIYEQYF.

Note on this clone: The identical CDR3 is also encoded by other nucleotide sequences in the sample. V and J are TRBV5-1 and TRBJ2-5; the D gene is possibly TRBD1 (6 bases). This CDR3 contains 13 residues. From germline, CDR1 is SGHRS and CDR2 YFSETQ. Trimming removed 3 bases from V and 2 bases from J, with 8 bases in between. CDR3 coding DNA: TGCGCCAGCAGCTCCCAGGGGCAAGAGACCCAGTACTTC. Amino acids: CASSSQGQETQYF. Full variable domain (outside the CDR3, taken from reference TRBV5-1 and TRBJ2-5): KAGVTQTPRYLIKTRGQQVTLSCSPISGHRSVSWYQQTPGQGLQFLFEYFSETQRNKGNFPGRFSGRQFSNSRSEMNVSTLELGDSALYLCASSSQGQETQYFGPGTRLLVL.

This clone was counted a single time. The chain uses TRBV7-9 and TRBJ2-5, with D possibly TRBD2 on 6 matching bases. The germline V gene encodes CDR1 SEHNR and CDR2 FQNEAQ (reference sequence). The CDR3 is 15 amino acids. Trimming took 2 bases from V and 4 from J, leaving 14 bases between them. CDR3 DNA sequence: TGTGCCAGCAGCTTACCAGTTACTAGCCCAGAGACCCAGTACTTC. It encodes CASSLPVTSPETQYF.

The V gene is TRBV4-1, the J gene TRBJ2-1, with 12 bases identical to TRBD1. This CDR3 spans 15 amino acids. Germline assignment: CDR1 MGHRA and CDR2 YSYEKL. V trimming: 5 bases; J trimming: 2 bases; junction bases outside the gene matches: 1. The CDR3 protein is CASSWDRGPYNEQFF. The CDR3 region has the DNA TGCGCCAGCAGCTGGGACAGGGGGCCCTACAATGAGCAGTTCTTC.